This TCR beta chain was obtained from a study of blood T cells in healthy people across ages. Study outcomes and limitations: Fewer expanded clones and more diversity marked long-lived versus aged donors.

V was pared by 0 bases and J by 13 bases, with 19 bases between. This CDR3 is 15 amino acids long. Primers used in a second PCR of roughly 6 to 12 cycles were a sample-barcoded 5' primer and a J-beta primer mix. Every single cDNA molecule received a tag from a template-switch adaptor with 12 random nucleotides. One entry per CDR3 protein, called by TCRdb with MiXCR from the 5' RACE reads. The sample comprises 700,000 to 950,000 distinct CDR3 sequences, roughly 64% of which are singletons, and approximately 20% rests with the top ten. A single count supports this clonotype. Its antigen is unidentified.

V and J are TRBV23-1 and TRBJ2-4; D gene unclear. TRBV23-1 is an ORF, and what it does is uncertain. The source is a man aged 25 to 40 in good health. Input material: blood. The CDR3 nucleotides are TGCGCCAGCAGTCAATCCCTAAAGCCTACAGCGTGGCAGTACTTC. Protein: CASSQSLKPTAWQYF.